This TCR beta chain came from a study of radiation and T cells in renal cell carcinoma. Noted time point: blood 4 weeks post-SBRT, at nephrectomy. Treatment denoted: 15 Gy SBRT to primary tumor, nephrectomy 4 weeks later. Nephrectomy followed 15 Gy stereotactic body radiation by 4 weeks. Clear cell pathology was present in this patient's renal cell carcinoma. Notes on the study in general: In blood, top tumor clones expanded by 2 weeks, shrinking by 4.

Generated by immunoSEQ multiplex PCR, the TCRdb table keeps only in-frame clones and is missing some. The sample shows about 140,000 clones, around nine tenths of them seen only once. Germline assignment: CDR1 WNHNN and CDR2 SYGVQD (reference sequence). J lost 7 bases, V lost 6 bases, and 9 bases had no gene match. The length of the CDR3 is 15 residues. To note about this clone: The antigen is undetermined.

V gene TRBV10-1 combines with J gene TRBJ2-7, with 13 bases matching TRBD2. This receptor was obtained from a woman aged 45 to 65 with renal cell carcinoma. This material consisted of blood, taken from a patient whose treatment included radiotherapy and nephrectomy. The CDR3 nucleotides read TGCGCCAGCAGGCCTACTAGCGGGGGGGCCGGGGAGCAGTACTTC. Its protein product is CASRPTSGGAGEQYF.